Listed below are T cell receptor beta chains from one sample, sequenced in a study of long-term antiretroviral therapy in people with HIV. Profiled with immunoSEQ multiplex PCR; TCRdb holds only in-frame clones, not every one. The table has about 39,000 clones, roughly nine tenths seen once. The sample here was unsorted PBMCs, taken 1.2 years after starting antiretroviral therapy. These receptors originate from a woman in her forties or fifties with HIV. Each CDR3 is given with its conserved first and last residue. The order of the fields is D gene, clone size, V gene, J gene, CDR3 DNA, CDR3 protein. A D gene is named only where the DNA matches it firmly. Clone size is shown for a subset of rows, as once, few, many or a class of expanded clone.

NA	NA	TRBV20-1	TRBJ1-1	TGCAGTGCTAGAAGGGGCTCTGAAGCTTTCTTT	CSARRGSEAFF
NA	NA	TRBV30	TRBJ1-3	TGTGCCGGAAGTGTCGGCCTCAGCTCTGGAAACACCATATATTTT	CAGSVGLSSGNTIYF
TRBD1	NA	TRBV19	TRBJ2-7	TGTGCCAGTACCGCTGGACAGGCGAGGGGCTACGAGCAGTACTTC	CASTAGQARGYEQYF
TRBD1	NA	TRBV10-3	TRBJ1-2	TGTGCCGGGGGACAGGATGGCTACACCTTC	CAGGQDGYTF
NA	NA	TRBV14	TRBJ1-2	TGTGCCAGCAGCCCCTCAAGGGGGACCGTTTATGGCTACACCTTC	CASSPSRGTVYGYTF
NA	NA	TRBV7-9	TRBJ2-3	TGTGCCAGCAGCTTAGTTCGGTTAGATACGCAGTATTTT	CASSLVRLDTQYF
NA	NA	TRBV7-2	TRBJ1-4	TGTGCCAGCAGCCTCGGGACGGCTAATGAAAAACTGTTTTTT	CASSLGTANEKLFF
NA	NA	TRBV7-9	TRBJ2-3	TGTGCCAGCAGCCGAGACCCACCAGATACGCAGTATTTT	CASSRDPPDTQYF
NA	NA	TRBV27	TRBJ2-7	TGTGCCAGCAGTTTACGATTTGCCTACGAGCAGTACTTC	CASSLRFAYEQYF
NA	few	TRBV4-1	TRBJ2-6	TGCGCCAGCAGCCAAGAACGGCCAGGGGCTGGGGCCAACGTCCTGACTTTC	CASSQERPGAGANVLTF
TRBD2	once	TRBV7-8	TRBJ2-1	TGTGCCAGCAGCCCCGCTAGCGGGGGAACCTACAATGAGCAGTTCTTC	CASSPASGGTYNEQFF
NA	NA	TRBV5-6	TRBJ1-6	TGTGCCAGCAGCTTGGGCAATTCACCCCTCCACTTT	CASSLGNSPLHF
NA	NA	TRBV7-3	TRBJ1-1	TGTGCCAGCAGCTTAAGGGGGGGGTCTTTGACTTTCTTT	CASSLRGGSLTFF
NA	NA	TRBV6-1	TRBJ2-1	TGTGCCAGCAGCCCCATAGGGGGAGCGAATGAGCAGTTCTTC	CASSPIGGANEQFF
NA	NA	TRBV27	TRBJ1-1	TGTGCCAGCGGAGGCCCCCGACAGGTAGACACTGAAGCTTTCTTT	CASGGPRQVDTEAFF
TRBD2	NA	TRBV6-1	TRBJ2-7	TGTGCCAGCAGTGCCAGCGGGACCTACGAGCAGTACTTC	CASSASGTYEQYF
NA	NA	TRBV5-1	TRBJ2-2	TGCGCCAGCAGCTCCCAGGGCTCGAACACCGGGGAGCTGTTTTTT	CASSSQGSNTGELFF
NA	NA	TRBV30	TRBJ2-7	TGTGCCTGGAGTGCGCCTCGCGTGGGGCTTCCTCCCTACGAGCAGTACTTC	CAWSAPRVGLPPYEQYF
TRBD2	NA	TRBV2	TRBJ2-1	TGTGCCAGCAGTGATGGGACTAGCGGGGGGGTAGGCAATGAGCAGTTCTTC	CASSDGTSGGVGNEQFF
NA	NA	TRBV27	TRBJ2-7	TGTGCCAGCAGTTTATCAGGGGCGCAAGAGCAGTACTTC	CASSLSGAQEQYF